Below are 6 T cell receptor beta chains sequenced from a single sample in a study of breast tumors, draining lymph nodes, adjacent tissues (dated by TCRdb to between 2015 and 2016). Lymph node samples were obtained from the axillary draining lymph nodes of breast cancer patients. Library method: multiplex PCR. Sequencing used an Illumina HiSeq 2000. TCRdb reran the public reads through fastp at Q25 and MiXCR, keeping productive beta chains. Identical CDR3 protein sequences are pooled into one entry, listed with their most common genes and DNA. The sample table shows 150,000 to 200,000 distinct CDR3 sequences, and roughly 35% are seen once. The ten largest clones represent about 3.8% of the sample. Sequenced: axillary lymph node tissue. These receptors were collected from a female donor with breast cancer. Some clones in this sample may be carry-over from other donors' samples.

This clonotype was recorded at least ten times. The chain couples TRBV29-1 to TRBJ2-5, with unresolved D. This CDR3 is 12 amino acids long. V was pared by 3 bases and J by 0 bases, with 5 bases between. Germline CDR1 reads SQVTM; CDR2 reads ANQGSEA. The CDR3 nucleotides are TGCAGCGTTGAGGTGTACCAAGAGACCCAGTACTTC. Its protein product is CSVEVYQETQYF.

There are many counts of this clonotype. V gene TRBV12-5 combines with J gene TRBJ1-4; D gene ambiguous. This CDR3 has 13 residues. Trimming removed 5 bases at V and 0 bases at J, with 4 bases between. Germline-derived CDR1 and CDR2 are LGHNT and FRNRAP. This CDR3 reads CASGLATNEKLFF. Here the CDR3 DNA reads TGTGCTAGTGGTCTTGCAACTAATGAAAAACTGTTTTTT.

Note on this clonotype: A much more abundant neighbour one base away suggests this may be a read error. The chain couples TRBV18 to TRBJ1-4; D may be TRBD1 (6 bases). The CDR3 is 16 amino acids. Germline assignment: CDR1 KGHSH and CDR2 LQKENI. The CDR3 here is CTSSPQPGQRNEKLFF. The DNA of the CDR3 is TGTACCAGCTCACCCCAGCCTGGACAGCGTAATGAAAAACTGTTTTTT.

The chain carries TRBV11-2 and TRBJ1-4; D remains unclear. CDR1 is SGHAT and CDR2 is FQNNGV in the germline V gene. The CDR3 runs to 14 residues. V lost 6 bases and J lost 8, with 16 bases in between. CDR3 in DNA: TGTGCCAGCAGACGTATGGGGAGCGGCGAAAAACTGTTTTTT. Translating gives CASRRMGSGEKLFF.

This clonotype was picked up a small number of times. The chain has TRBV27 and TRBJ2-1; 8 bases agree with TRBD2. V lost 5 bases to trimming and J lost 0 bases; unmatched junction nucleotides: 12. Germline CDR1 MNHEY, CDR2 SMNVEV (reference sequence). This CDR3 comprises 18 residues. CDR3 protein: CASSPLGLASSSYNEQFF. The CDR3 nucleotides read TGTGCCAGCAGTCCACTCGGACTAGCTTCTAGCTCCTACAATGAGCAGTTCTTC.

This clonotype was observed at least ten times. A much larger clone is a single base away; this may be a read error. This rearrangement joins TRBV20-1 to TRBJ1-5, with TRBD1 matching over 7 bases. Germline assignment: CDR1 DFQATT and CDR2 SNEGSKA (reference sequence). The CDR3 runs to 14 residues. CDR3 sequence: CSARETGRNPPQHF. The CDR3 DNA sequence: TGCAGTGCTAGAGAGACAGGGCGCAATCCGCCCCAGCATTTT.